This TCR beta chain was obtained from a study of blood T cell repertoires in COVID-19. Across the study: The samples span acute and convalescent COVID-19 from the United States, Italy and Spain.

V was clipped by 1 base and J by 8 bases; unmatched bases: 3. The germline V gene encodes CDR1 SGHTA and CDR2 FQGNSA. This CDR3 has 14 residues. Original handling: Amplifying reference gene primers gave estimates of nucleated cell counts. The data were produced by immunoSEQ multiplex PCR, yet TCRdb's version contains in-frame clones alone and is incomplete. V and J calls and clone size are as listed in that table; D and trimming were resolved from the DNA. The profile shows approximately 98,000 clones, 82% of them singletons. The J gene is TRBJ2-4, the V gene TRBV7-2; 9 nucleotides line up with TRBD2. Material for sequencing was peripheral blood. The receptor comes from a man at least 80 years old with acute or convalescent COVID-19. CDR3 region: CASSLDGGRDIQYF. CDR3 DNA: TGTGCCAGCAGCTTAGATGGCGGGAGGGACATTCAGTACTTC.